This entry lists 27 T cell receptor beta chains sequenced from one sample in a study of early T cells in non-severe SARS-CoV-2 infection. MiXCR, applied by TCRdb to the 5' RACE reads, yields one record per CDR3 protein. Among roughly 43,000 distinct CDR3 sequences listed, 20% to 25% were seen once. Sequencing used whole blood, obtained at baseline. The source is an adult who was a healthcare worker with PCR-confirmed SARS-CoV-2 infection or an uninfected control (not recorded which).

The chain employs TRBV18 and TRBJ2-7; unclear D gene. From germline, CDR1 is KGHSH and CDR2 LQKENI. Between the trimmed V and J ends, which lost 2 bases and 0 bases, there was a span of 5 bases. CDR3 size: 13 residues. The CDR3 spells CASSPTNSYEQYF. The DNA for the CDR3 is TGTGCCAGCTCACCAACCAACTCCTACGAGCAGTACTTC.

This clonotype occurred a few times. The chain carries TRBV12-3 or TRBV12-4 and TRBJ2-2; tentative D call: TRBD1 (6 bases). CDR3 length: 15 amino acids. The V end was cut by 6 bases, the J end by 4 bases, with 15 bases between. The CDR3 reads CASRPTGYSTGELFF. In nucleotides, the CDR3 is TGTGCCAGCAGGCCTACAGGGTACAGCACCGGGGAGCTGTTTTTT.

This clonotype was counted at least ten times. V gene TRBV7-2 combines with J gene TRBJ2-7; D is unclear. This CDR3 has 16 amino acids. V lost 1 base and J lost 0, with 13 bases in between. Germline V lookup: CDR1 SGHTA, CDR2 FQGNSA. The CDR3 nucleotides are TGTGCCAGCAGCTTAGTACTGTACCCTACCTCCTACGAGCAGTACTTC. It encodes CASSLVLYPTSYEQYF.

This clonotype turned up a few times. V gene TRBV3-1 combines with J gene TRBJ2-7; D unresolved. This CDR3 is 13 amino acids long. V dropped 3 bases and J dropped 2 bases, with 8 bases sitting between them. Germline V CDR1 and CDR2: LGHDT, YNNKEL (reference sequence). Here the CDR3 reads CASSHPSAYEQYF. The DNA of the CDR3 is TGTGCCAGCAGCCACCCTTCTGCCTACGAGCAGTACTTC.

The chain is built from TRBV10-3 and TRBJ2-5; D remains unclear. This CDR3 has 13 amino acids. The germline V gene encodes CDR1 ENHRY and CDR2 SYGVKD. Trimming removed 4 bases from V and 4 bases from J, with 10 bases in between. In nucleotides, the CDR3 is TGTGCCATCAGTGCTTCGGCGGCAGAGACCCAGTACTTC. This translates into CAISASAAETQYF.

This clonotype occurred a few times. The gene calls are TRBV5-1 and TRBJ1-1, with 7 bases fitting TRBD1. The germline V gene has CDR1 SGHRS and CDR2 YFSETQ. The J segment lost 5 bases and the V segment lost 4 bases, leaving 8 bases of the junction unmatched. The CDR3 length is 14 residues. This CDR3 is CASSRGAGGTEAFF. The CDR3 bases are TGCGCCAGCAGCCGAGGAGCAGGGGGTACTGAAGCTTTCTTT.

This chain connects TRBV5-4 to TRBJ2-3, with D perhaps given as TRBD1 or TRBD2 (5 bases each). Trimming took 6 bases from V and 3 from J, leaving 17 bases between them. Germline-derived CDR1 and CDR2 are SGHNT and YYREEE (reference sequence). The CDR3 sequence is 15 residues long. Here the CDR3 reads CASTRWDQVTDTQYF. CDR3 nucleotide sequence: TGTGCCAGCACCCGATGGGACCAGGTTACAGATACGCAGTATTTT.

This clonotype was seen only a few times. The rearrangement links TRBV20-1 to TRBJ2-3; D not resolved. The CDR3 has 13 residues. CDR1 is DFQATT and CDR2 is SNEGSKA in the germline V gene (reference sequence). V lost 5 bases to trimming and J lost 5 bases, with 14 bases between them. The CDR3 region has the DNA TGCAGTGCTGGTATTAGCTGGGTAGATACGCAGTATTTT. Translation gives CSAGISWVDTQYF.

Written as DNA, the CDR3 is TGCAGCGTTGCAATACAGGGGGTCACAGATACGCAGTATTTT. Its protein is CSVAIQGVTDTQYF. The chain uses TRBV29-1 and TRBJ2-3; 8 bases are a match to TRBD1. The germline V gene has CDR1 SQVTM and CDR2 ANQGSEA. After removal of 4 bases from V and 2 bases from J, the junction contained 5 bases not matched to a gene. The CDR3 runs 14 residues.

This clonotype was observed a few times. The V call is TRBV6-5, the J call TRBJ1-2; D uncertain. Per the germline V gene, CDR1 is MNHEY and CDR2 is SVGAGI. Trimming shortened V by 5 bases and J by 0 bases, and 4 bases separated the two germline ends. The CDR3 sequence is 12 residues long. CDR3: CASSPANYGYTF. Written as DNA, the CDR3 is TGTGCCAGCAGTCCAGCTAACTATGGCTACACCTTC.

V is TRBV9 and J is TRBJ2-7; D may be TRBD1 or TRBD2 (5 bases each). V dropped 4 bases and J dropped 2 bases, with 13 bases sitting between them. CDR1 is SGDLS, CDR2 YYNGEE, per germline. The CDR3 has 14 residues. The DNA for the CDR3 is TGTGCCAGCAGCCCCGGGGCAGGTGCCTACGAGCAGTACTTC. As protein: CASSPGAGAYEQYF. Full variable domain (missing parts from reference TRBV9 and TRBJ2-7): DSGVTQTPKHLITATGQRVTLRCSPRSGDLSVYWYQQSLDQGLQFLIQYYNGEERAKGNILERFSAQQFPDLHSELNLSSLELGDSALYFCASSPGAGAYEQYFGPGTRLTVT.

The chain has TRBV7-3 and TRBJ2-1; D uncertain. The germline CDR1 and CDR2 sequences are SGHTA and FQGTGA. V lost 1 base, J lost 10 bases, and 8 bases lay in between. This CDR3 has 12 residues. Here the CDR3 DNA reads TGTGCCAGCAGCTTAAGGGATGGCGAGCAGTTCTTC. Its translation: CASSLRDGEQFF.

The rearrangement uses TRBV9 and TRBJ1-1; D not certain. The CDR3 sequence is 16 residues long. Germline CDR1 reads SGDLS; CDR2 reads YYNGEE. Trimming shortened V by 0 bases and J by 4 bases, and 16 bases separated the two germline ends. The CDR3 region is CASSVGYLQISTEAFF. In DNA form, the CDR3 reads TGTGCCAGCAGCGTAGGGTATCTCCAGATCTCCACTGAAGCTTTCTTT. Together with reference TRBV9 and TRBJ1-1, the CDR3 gives the full variable domain: DSGVTQTPKHLITATGQRVTLRCSPRSGDLSVYWYQQSLDQGLQFLIQYYNGEERAKGNILERFSAQQFPDLHSELNLSSLELGDSALYFCASSVGYLQISTEAFFGQGTRLTVV.

This clonotype has more than one count but fewer than ten. Here the CDR3 DNA reads TGTGCCAGCAGCTTAGAACTAAAAAGAAACCCGTTCTTC. Translating it yields CASSLELKRNPFF. The chain combines TRBV11-2 with TRBJ2-1; D unresolved. Trimming took off 0 bases at V and 15 bases at J, with 15 bases between the two ends. This CDR3 is 13 amino acids long. Germline V lookup: CDR1 SGHAT, CDR2 FQNNGV.

This clonotype was found a few times. The chain uses TRBV6-2 or TRBV6-3 and TRBJ2-3; D gene uncertain. Trimming took 5 bases from V and 6 from J, leaving 9 bases between them. The germline CDR1 and CDR2 sequences are MNHEY and SVGEGT. The CDR3 length is 12 residues. The CDR3 loop is CASSGSVDTQYF. As DNA, the CDR3 is TGTGCCAGCAGTGGGTCTGTGGATACGCAGTATTTT.

Written as DNA, the CDR3 is TGTGCCAGCAGCGGTACCCCGTCCCAGCCCCAGCATTTT. This gives the protein CASSGTPSQPQHF. J is TRBJ1-5 and V is TRBV3-1, with D uncertain. Trimming stripped 5 bases from V and 7 bases from J, with 12 bases between. The CDR3 runs to 13 residues. The germline V gene has CDR1 LGHDT and CDR2 YNNKEL (reference sequence).

This clonotype was seen more than once but under ten times. The genes are TRBV20-1 and TRBJ2-2; TRBD1 matches at 9 bases. The germline V gene has CDR1 DFQATT and CDR2 SNEGSKA (reference sequence). Trimming at V came to 5 bases and at J to 1 base, leaving 5 bases not matched to a gene. This CDR3 has 15 amino acids. CDR3 sequence (DNA): TGCAGTGCTGATACGGGACAGGGGAACACCGGGGAGCTGTTTTTT. It specifies CSADTGQGNTGELFF.

The chain links TRBV30 to TRBJ1-2; tentative D call: TRBD1 (6 bases). The CDR3 consists of 13 residues. Trimming removed 0 bases at V and 8 bases at J, with 13 bases between. Germline assignment: CDR1 GTSNPN and CDR2 SVGIG (reference sequence). CDR3 region: CAWSVNRATGYTF. The CDR3 coding sequence is TGTGCCTGGAGTGTAAACAGGGCAACCGGCTACACCTTC.

This clonotype came up a few times. The chain joins TRBV6-5 to TRBJ2-1; TRBD1 matches at 10 bases. Trimming cost V 5 bases and J 11 bases; bases outside gene matches: 9. Germline values: CDR1 MNHEY, CDR2 SVGAGI. The CDR3 spans 14 residues. CDR3 sequence: CASSTGTGASKQFF. CDR3 DNA sequence: TGTGCCAGCAGTACCGGGACAGGGGCCTCCAAGCAGTTCTTC.

This clonotype appeared a few times. The chain carries TRBV6-1 and TRBJ1-2; TRBD1 might be the D (5 bases). The CDR3 length is 12 residues. Germline CDR1 MNHNS, CDR2 SASEGT. V was pared by 8 bases and J by 4 bases, with 11 bases between. The CDR3 DNA is TGTGCCAGCTGCCGTGACAGCTATGGCTACACCTTC. Translating it yields CASCRDSYGYTF.

The sample holds a few counts of this clonotype. This chain uses TRBV6-6 with TRBJ1-5; no reliable D call. Germline V lookup: CDR1 MNHNY, CDR2 SVGAGI (reference sequence). Between the trimmed V and J ends, which lost 6 bases and 0 bases, there was a span of 9 bases. The CDR3 spans 14 residues. The CDR3 DNA is TGTGCCAGCAGCCCCCTTGATAGCAATCAGCCCCAGCATTTT. It specifies CASSPLDSNQPQHF.

This chain joins TRBV5-1 and TRBJ2-7; D perhaps matches TRBD2 (6 bases). Germline V gives CDR1 SGHRS, CDR2 YFSETQ. V lost 2 bases to trimming and J lost 0 bases, with 15 bases between them. CDR3 length equals 16 residues. CDR3 in amino acids: CASSLGGARSSYEQYF. Here the CDR3 DNA reads TGCGCCAGCAGCTTAGGAGGGGCTAGGAGCTCCTACGAGCAGTACTTC.

This clonotype was observed a handful of times. The chain is built from TRBV29-1 and TRBJ1-5; no definite D call. The CDR3 totals 13 residues. Per germline, CDR1 SQVTM and CDR2 ANQGSEA. V dropped 4 bases and J dropped 6 bases, with 13 bases sitting between them. The DNA of the CDR3 is TGCAGCGTTGGGGGTGTTGTGGGTCAGCCCCAGCATTTT. Translating it yields CSVGGVVGQPQHF. Variable domain in full (rest from reference TRBV29-1 and TRBJ1-5): SAVISQKPSRDICQRGTSLTIQCQVDSQVTMMFWYRQQPGQSLTLIATANQGSEATYESGFVIDKFPISRPNLTFSTLTVSNMSPEDSSIYLCSVGGVVGQPQHFGDGTRLSIL.

This clonotype turned up a few times. The chain recombines TRBV24-1 with TRBJ2-3, with a tentative D call TRBD2 (7 bases). Germline V gene sequence: CDR1 KGHDR, CDR2 SFDVKD. The V gene lost 3 bases and the J gene lost 4 bases, with 25 bases spanning the gap. The CDR3 length is 19 residues. The CDR3 reads CATSDPSIGGPQSPDTQYF. CDR3 in DNA: TGTGCCACCAGTGATCCGTCGATCGGGGGGCCCCAGTCCCCAGATACGCAGTATTTT.

The chain links TRBV5-6 to TRBJ1-4; D is unclear. V was shortened by 3 bases and J by 5 bases, with 5 bases between the two germline ends. The CDR3 length is 12 residues. From germline, CDR1 is SGHDT and CDR2 YYEEEE. CDR3: CASSYSNEKLFF. In DNA, the CDR3 is TGTGCCAGCAGCTACAGCAATGAAAAACTGTTTTTT.

Here the CDR3 reads CASSPPRRTGYGYTF. The CDR3, as DNA: TGTGCCAGCAGCCCCCCGCGACGGACAGGCTATGGCTACACCTTC. The V call is TRBV7-9, the J call TRBJ1-2; 7 nucleotides align to TRBD1. The CDR3 spans 15 residues. V lost 5 bases to trimming and J lost 4 bases; unmatched junction nucleotides: 10. CDR1 and CDR2 (germline): SEHNR, FQNEAQ (reference sequence).

CDR3 sequence reads: CASSQVGDGGLNTQYF. The CDR3 bases are TGTGCCAGCAGCCAAGTGGGTGATGGGGGGCTTAATACGCAGTATTTT. The chain combines TRBV4-2 with TRBJ2-3, with D perhaps assigned TRBD1 or TRBD2 (6 bases each). Trimming left V 1 base short and J 7 bases short, with 18 bases between. CDR3 length: 16 amino acids. Looked up from germline, CDR1 is LGHNA and CDR2 is YNFKEQ.